These 5 T cell receptor beta chains came from one sample sequenced in a study of human T cells and chemical hapten exposure. Using its own MiXCR run on the RACE reads, TCRdb lists one record per CDR3 protein. The table records approximately 110,000 distinct CDR3 sequences, about a tenth of them present only once. Time point specified: patch test 2, 6 weeks after DPC sensitization. As to treatment: therapeutic diphenylcyclopropenone sensitization with weekly scalp DPC. The sequences come from whole blood, collected in connection with sensitization to the hapten diphenylcyclopropenone (DPC). The receptor set was obtained from a woman in her thirties or forties with alopecia areata. Some clones in this sample may be carry-over from other donors' samples.

This clonotype was seen repeatedly, ten times or more. This sequence joins TRBV7-9 and TRBJ1-2; a weak D match, TRBD1 (6 bases). The ends were cut back, 4 bases at V and 6 bases at J, with 18 bases in the middle. The CDR3 totals 15 residues. Germline V gene lookup returns CDR1 SEHNR and CDR2 FQNEAQ (reference sequence). CDR3 sequence (DNA): TGTGCCAGCAGCTCAAGGGCACGGGGGCAGGATGGCTACACCTTC. Amino acids: CASSSRARGQDGYTF.

This clonotype was recorded at least ten times. The genes are TRBV5-5 and TRBJ2-3; 9 positions match TRBD2. From germline, CDR1 is SGHKS and CDR2 YYEKEE (reference sequence). V gave up 4 bases and J gave up 8 bases; unmatched junction bases: 5. This CDR3 region has 13 residues. CDR3 nucleotides: TGTGCCAGCAGCGGGGGGACTAGCACTACGCAGTATTTT. It translates to CASSGGTSTTQYF.

As DNA, the CDR3 is TGTGCCAGCAGTACACGGCGGAAAGGGGAGGAAAAACTGTTTTTT. Translating gives CASSTRRKGEEKLFF. The V and J genes are TRBV2 and TRBJ1-4, with a possible D match to TRBD1 (5 bases). The CDR3 contains 15 residues. V was trimmed by 5 bases and J by 8 bases, leaving 18 bases between them. CDR1 is SNHLY, CDR2 FYNNEI, per germline.

This clonotype was observed a handful of times. This sequence joins TRBV29-1 and TRBJ1-1; no clear D. Germline V gene data show CDR1 as SQVTM and CDR2 as ANQGSEA. With 1 base removed from V and 1 base from J, the gap between germline ends came to 7 bases. This CDR3 has 13 amino acids. Here the CDR3 reads CSVEGVGNTEAFF. CDR3 bases: TGCAGCGTTGAAGGTGTGGGGAACACTGAAGCTTTCTTT.

In its sample, this clonotype was seen a few times. The V gene is TRBV7-9, the J gene TRBJ2-2, with TRBD1 matching 9 bases. This CDR3 region has 17 residues. J gave up 3 bases and V 5 bases, and 10 bases lay outside the gene matches. Germline CDR1 reads SEHNR; CDR2 reads FQNEAQ (reference sequence). Here the CDR3 DNA reads TGTGCCAGCAGCCCTTGGGCCGGGACAGGGTACACCGGGGAGCTGTTTTTT. Protein product: CASSPWAGTGYTGELFF.